Below are 21 T cell receptor beta chains sequenced from a single sample in a study of blood T cells in healthy people across ages. The authors ran a second PCR of about 7 to 12 cycles using a sample-barcoded 5' primer and a J-beta primer mix. Via MiXCR, TCRdb re-called the 5' RACE reads, giving one row per CDR3 protein. The sample carries about 800,000 distinct CDR3 sequences, 46% recorded once. The sequencing sample was made of blood. The receptors originated from a man at least 80 years old in good health.

This clonotype has just a few counts. J is TRBJ1-5 and V is TRBV24-1; 7 bases line up with TRBD1. J was trimmed by 2 bases and V by 7 bases; bases with no gene match: 7. Germline loops: CDR1 KGHDR, CDR2 SFDVKD. The CDR3 runs 15 residues. The CDR3 is CATSPGDRGNQPQHF. The CDR3 DNA reads as TGTGCCACCAGCCCAGGGGACAGAGGCAATCAGCCCCAGCATTTT.

The sample holds many counts of this clonotype. Here the CDR3 DNA reads TGTGCCAGCAGCCAAGTAGCGCTTCAAGAGACCCAGTACTTC. Translating gives CASSQVALQETQYF. The chain links TRBV4-2 to TRBJ2-5, with D tentatively TRBD2 (5 bases). This CDR3 has 14 residues. Germline CDR1 reads LGHNA; CDR2 reads YNFKEQ. Trimming cost V 1 base and J 2 bases, with 8 bases left between them.

With respect to this clonotype: This may arise from a read error, as a much more abundant clone is one base away. V and J are TRBV7-8 and TRBJ2-7; tentatively, D is TRBD2 (7 bases). The CDR3 is 14 amino acids. Germline-derived CDR1 and CDR2 are SGHVS and FQNEAQ. Between the trimmed V and J ends, which lost 6 bases and 7 bases, there was a span of 19 bases. This chain's CDR3 is CASSPARGAGEQYF. DNA of the CDR3: TGTGCCAGCAGTCCAGCACGGGGGGCTGGTGAGCAGTACTTC.

The table lists this clonotype with a count of one. A much larger clone lies a single base off, so this may be a read error. V gene TRBV15 combines with J gene TRBJ2-5, with 8 bases lining up with TRBD2. The CDR3 spans 15 residues. The germline gives CDR1 LNHNV, CDR2 YYDKDF (reference sequence). DNA of the CDR3: TGTACCACCAGCAGAGCACTAGCGGCCAACAATGAGCAGTACTTC. Translated: CTTSRALAANNEQYF.

This clonotype has only a few counts. The J gene is TRBJ1-4, the V gene TRBV5-6; D gene ambiguous. The CDR3 has 14 residues. Deletions cut 5 bases from V and 5 bases from J, with 13 bases between. The germline V gene has CDR1 SGHDT and CDR2 YYEEEE. The CDR3 DNA reads TGTGCCAGCAGTCCGAGGACCCGAAATGAAAAACTGTTTTTT. Residues: CASSPRTRNEKLFF.

The J gene is TRBJ2-5, the V gene TRBV5-8, with unresolved D. Germline CDR1 and CDR2: SGHTS and YDEGEE. With 3 bases removed from V and 4 bases from J, the gap between germline ends came to 19 bases. The CDR3 is 16 amino acids. CDR3 sequence reads: CASSSLYGKGIETQYF. The CDR3 DNA reads as TGTGCCAGCAGCTCCCTTTATGGGAAAGGAATAGAGACCCAGTACTTC. The whole variable domain, filled in from reference TRBV5-8 and TRBJ2-5, reads EAGVTQSPTHLIKTRGQQATLRCSPISGHTSVYWYQQALGLGLQFLLWYDEGEERNRGNFPPRFSGRQFPNYSSELNVNALELEDSALYLCASSSLYGKGIETQYFGPGTRLLVL.

This chain links TRBV7-2 with TRBJ2-1, with 8 nucleotides matching TRBD2. V lost 5 bases to trimming and J lost 7 bases; unmatched junction nucleotides: 10. This CDR3 has 15 residues. The V gene's germline CDR1 is SGHTA and CDR2 FQGNSA. The CDR3 DNA sequence: TGTGCCAGCAGCCCCCCGGCCGGGAGGGGGAATGAGCAGTTCTTC. Its protein is CASSPPAGRGNEQFF.

This clonotype was detected many times. The chain links TRBV20-1 to TRBJ2-7; D may be TRBD2 (6 bases). In germline, CDR1 is DFQATT, CDR2 SNEGSKA (reference sequence). The CDR3 sequence is 12 residues long. V lost 5 bases, J lost 9 bases, and 17 bases lay in between. CDR3 residues: CSAYSQDGGQYF. Written as DNA, the CDR3 is TGCAGTGCTTATAGCCAAGACGGGGGGCAGTACTTC.

Remarks on this clonotype: An end of the junction does not agree with germline; a read error may underlie this. The rearrangement links TRBV7-8 to TRBJ2-4; D is uncertain. Germline V gene lookup returns CDR1 SGHVS and CDR2 FQNEAQ. The CDR3 sequence is 14 residues long. For the CDR3, the DNA is TGTGCCAGCAGCCATTCCCCCCCTAGGAACGAGCAGTGCTTC. Protein sequence: CASSHSPPRNEQCF.

The genes are TRBV3-1 and TRBJ2-7, with 7 bases identical to TRBD1. This CDR3 is 12 amino acids long. Germline V gene data show CDR1 as LGHDT and CDR2 as YNNKEL (reference sequence). V gave up 4 bases and J gave up 6 bases; unmatched junction bases: 3. In DNA, the CDR3 is TGTGCCAGCAGCCGACAGGGTCCCGAGCAGTACTTC. Amino acids: CASSRQGPEQYF.

There are a few counts of this clonotype. V gene TRBV10-1 combines with J gene TRBJ2-7; TRBD1 is a possible D gene (5 bases). Trimming shortened V by 0 bases and J by 5 bases, and 5 bases separated the two germline ends. The CDR3 is 12 residues long. In germline, CDR1 is WNHNN, CDR2 SYGVQD (reference sequence). The CDR3 reads CASSESTDEQYF. DNA for the CDR3: TGCGCCAGCAGTGAGTCGACAGACGAGCAGTACTTC.

This chain connects TRBV6-5 to TRBJ2-1; 11 bases are shared with TRBD2. The CDR3 covers 16 residues. Unmatched junction bases numbered 8, after V lost 6 bases and J lost 4 bases. Germline lookup yields CDR1 MNHEY and CDR2 SVGAGI. CDR3 DNA sequence: TGTGCCAGCAGCCCCATAGCGGGAGGGGGTTACAATGAGCAGTTCTTC. This encodes CASSPIAGGGYNEQFF.

The rearrangement uses TRBV10-3 and TRBJ1-1; D is undetermined. The CDR3 sequence is 14 residues long. Trimming shortened V by 6 bases and J by 3 bases, and 14 bases separated the two germline ends. In germline, CDR1 is ENHRY, CDR2 SYGVKD. DNA for the CDR3: TGTGCCATCAGAACGAGAGCAGTGGACACTGAAGCTTTCTTT. It codes for CAIRTRAVDTEAFF.

This clonotype showed up just a few times. The genes are TRBV30 and TRBJ2-7; possibly TRBD2 for D (6 bases). CDR1 is GTSNPN and CDR2 is SVGIG in the germline V gene (reference sequence). The ends were cut back, 3 bases at V and 3 bases at J, with 9 bases in the middle. The CDR3 loop spans 12 amino acids. DNA of the CDR3: TGTGCCTGGAGGGTGACTAGCTACGAGCAGTACTTC. It specifies CAWRVTSYEQYF.

This clonotype occurred a few times. The V and J genes are TRBV5-1 and TRBJ2-5; TRBD2 agrees at 11 bases. Per the germline V gene, CDR1 is SGHRS and CDR2 is YFSETQ. The CDR3 loop spans 14 amino acids. Trimming at V came to 4 bases and at J to 6 bases, leaving 5 bases not matched to a gene. CDR3 region: CASSETSGIQTQYF. The CDR3 DNA reads TGCGCCAGCAGCGAGACTAGCGGGATACAGACCCAGTACTTC.

This chain links TRBV20-1 with TRBJ1-2, with 7 nucleotides matching TRBD1. After removal of 0 bases from V and 6 bases from J, the junction contained 4 bases not matched to a gene. Germline CDR1 is DFQATT and CDR2 is SNEGSKA (reference sequence). The CDR3 is 13 residues long. The CDR3 loop reads CSARDGTAHGYTF. The CDR3 DNA reads as TGCAGTGCTAGAGATGGGACAGCCCATGGCTACACCTTC.

V gene TRBV29-1 combines with J gene TRBJ1-2, with D possibly being TRBD1 (6 bases). The V end lost 4 bases, the J end lost 0 bases, and 18 bases lay between the germline ends. Germline CDR1 reads SQVTM; CDR2 reads ANQGSEA. CDR3 length equals 16 residues. The CDR3 DNA reads TGCAGCGTTGGGCCAGGGGAAAAGAGAACTAACTATGGCTACACCTTC. It codes for CSVGPGEKRTNYGYTF.

This clonotype was counted a few times. The chain recombines TRBV29-1 with TRBJ2-5; TRBD1 aligns across 8 bases. CDR3 length equals 14 residues. V gave up 1 base and J gave up 4 bases; unmatched junction bases: 5. The germline CDR1 and CDR2 sequences are SQVTM and ANQGSEA. The CDR3 DNA reads as TGCAGCGTTGAAGTGGACAGGGTCGGAGAGACCCAGTACTTC. Protein: CSVEVDRVGETQYF.

CDR3 DNA sequence: TGTGCCAGCAGCTTCCCAAGCACTGAAGCTTTCTTT. Protein sequence: CASSFPSTEAFF. The rearrangement joins TRBV7-9 to TRBJ1-1; D call uncertain. The ends were cut back, 3 bases at V and 4 bases at J, with 6 bases in the middle. CDR1 SEHNR and CDR2 FQNEAQ come from the germline V gene (reference sequence). This CDR3 has 12 amino acids.

This clonotype came up a few times. This chain links TRBV7-9 with TRBJ2-7; D is unclear. With 4 bases removed from V and 4 bases from J, the gap between germline ends came to 8 bases. The CDR3 contains 12 residues. Per the germline V gene, CDR1 is SEHNR and CDR2 is FQNEAQ (reference sequence). The CDR3 loop reads CASSSDAYEQYF. The CDR3 DNA sequence: TGTGCCAGCAGCTCCGATGCGTACGAGCAGTACTTC.

In its sample, this clonotype was seen many times. The chain carries TRBV4-3 and TRBJ2-7; 9 bases are a match to TRBD1. Looked up from germline, CDR1 is LGHNA and CDR2 is YSLEER. The CDR3 contains 16 residues. The V and J ends lost 1 base and 3 bases, in that order; junction bases with no gene match: 7. The CDR3, as DNA: TGCGCCAGCAGCCAAGGGACAGGGGATTCTTTCTACGAGCAGTACTTC. Its protein is CASSQGTGDSFYEQYF.